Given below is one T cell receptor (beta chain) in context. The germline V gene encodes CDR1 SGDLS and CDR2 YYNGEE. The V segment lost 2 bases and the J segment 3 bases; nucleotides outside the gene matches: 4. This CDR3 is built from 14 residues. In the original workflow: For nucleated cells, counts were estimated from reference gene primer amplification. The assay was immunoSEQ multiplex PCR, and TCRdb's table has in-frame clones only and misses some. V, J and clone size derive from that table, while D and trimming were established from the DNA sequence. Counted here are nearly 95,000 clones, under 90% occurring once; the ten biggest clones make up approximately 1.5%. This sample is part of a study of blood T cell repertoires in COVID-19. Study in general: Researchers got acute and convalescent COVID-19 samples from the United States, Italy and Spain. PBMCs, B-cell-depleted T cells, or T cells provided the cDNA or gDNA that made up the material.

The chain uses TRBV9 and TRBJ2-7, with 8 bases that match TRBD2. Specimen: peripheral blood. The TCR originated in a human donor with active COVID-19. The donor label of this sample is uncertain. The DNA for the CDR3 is TGTGCCAGCAGCGTCCCCGGGAGGGACTACGAGCAGTACTTC. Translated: CASSVPGRDYEQYF. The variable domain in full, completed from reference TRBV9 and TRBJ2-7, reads DSGVTQTPKHLITATGQRVTLRCSPRSGDLSVYWYQQSLDQGLQFLIQYYNGEERAKGNILERFSAQQFPDLHSELNLSSLELGDSALYFCASSVPGRDYEQYFGPGTRLTVT.